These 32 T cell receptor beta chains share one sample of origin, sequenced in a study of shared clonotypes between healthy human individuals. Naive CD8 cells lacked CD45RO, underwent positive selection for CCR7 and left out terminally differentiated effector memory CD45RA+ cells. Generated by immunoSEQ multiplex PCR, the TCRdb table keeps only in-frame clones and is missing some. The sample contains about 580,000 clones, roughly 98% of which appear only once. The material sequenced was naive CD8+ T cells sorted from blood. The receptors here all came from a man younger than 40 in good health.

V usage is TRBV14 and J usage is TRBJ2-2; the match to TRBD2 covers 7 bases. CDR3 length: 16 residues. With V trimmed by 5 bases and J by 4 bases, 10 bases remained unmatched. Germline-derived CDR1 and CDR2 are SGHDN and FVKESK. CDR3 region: CASSKSGTLTTGELFF. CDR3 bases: TGTGCCAGCAGCAAAAGCGGGACCTTAACCACCGGGGAGCTGTTTTTT. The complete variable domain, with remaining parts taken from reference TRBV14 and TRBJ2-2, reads EAGVTQFPSHSVIEKGQTVTLRCDPISGHDNLYWYRRVMGKEIKFLLHFVKESKQDESGMPNNRFLAERTGGTYSTLKVQPAELEDSGVYFCASSKSGTLTTGELFFGEGSRLTVL.

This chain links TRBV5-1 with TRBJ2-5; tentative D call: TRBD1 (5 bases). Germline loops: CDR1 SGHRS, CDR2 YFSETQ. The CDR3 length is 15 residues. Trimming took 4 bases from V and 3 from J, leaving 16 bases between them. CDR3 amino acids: CASSLGQGTKETQYF. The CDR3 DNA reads TGCGCCAGCAGCCTTGGGCAGGGAACCAAAGAGACCCAGTACTTC.

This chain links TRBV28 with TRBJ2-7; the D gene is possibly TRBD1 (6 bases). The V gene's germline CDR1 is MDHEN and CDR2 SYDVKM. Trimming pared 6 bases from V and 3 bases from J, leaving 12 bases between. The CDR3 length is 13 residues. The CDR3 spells CASSPGQIYEQYF. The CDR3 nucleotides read TGTGCCAGCAGCCCGGGACAAATCTACGAGCAGTACTTC.

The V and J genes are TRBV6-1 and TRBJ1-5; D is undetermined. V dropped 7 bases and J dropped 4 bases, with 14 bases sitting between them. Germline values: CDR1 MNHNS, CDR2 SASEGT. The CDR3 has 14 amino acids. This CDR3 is CASTLWGENQPQHF. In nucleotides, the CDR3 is TGTGCCAGCACATTGTGGGGAGAGAATCAGCCCCAGCATTTT.

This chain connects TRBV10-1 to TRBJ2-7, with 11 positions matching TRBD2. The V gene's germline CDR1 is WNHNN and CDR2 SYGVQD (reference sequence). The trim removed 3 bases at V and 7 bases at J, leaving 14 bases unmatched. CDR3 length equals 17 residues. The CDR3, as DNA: TGCGCCAGCAGTGACCCTGGGACTAGCGGACCCTTCGGGGAGCAGTACTTC. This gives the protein CASSDPGTSGPFGEQYF.

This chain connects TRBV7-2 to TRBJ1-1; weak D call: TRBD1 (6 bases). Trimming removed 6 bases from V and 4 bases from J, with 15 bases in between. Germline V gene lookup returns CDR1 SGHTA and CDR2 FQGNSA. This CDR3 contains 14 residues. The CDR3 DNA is TGTGCCAGCAGTCCGACAGGTCGGGGCACTGAAGCTTTCTTT. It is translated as CASSPTGRGTEAFF.

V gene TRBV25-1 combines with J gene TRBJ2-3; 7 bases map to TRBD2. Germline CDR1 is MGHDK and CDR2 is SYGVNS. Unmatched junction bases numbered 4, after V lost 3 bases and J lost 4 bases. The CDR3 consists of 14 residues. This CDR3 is CASSEASGPDTQYF. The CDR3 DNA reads TGTGCCAGCAGTGAGGCTAGCGGCCCAGATACGCAGTATTTT.

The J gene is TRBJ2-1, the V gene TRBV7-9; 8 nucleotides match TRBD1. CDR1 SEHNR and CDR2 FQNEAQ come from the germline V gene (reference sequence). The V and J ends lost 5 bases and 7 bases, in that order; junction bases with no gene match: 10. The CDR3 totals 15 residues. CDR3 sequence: CASSPATGAGNEQFF. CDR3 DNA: TGTGCCAGCAGCCCCGCGACAGGGGCAGGGAATGAGCAGTTCTTC.

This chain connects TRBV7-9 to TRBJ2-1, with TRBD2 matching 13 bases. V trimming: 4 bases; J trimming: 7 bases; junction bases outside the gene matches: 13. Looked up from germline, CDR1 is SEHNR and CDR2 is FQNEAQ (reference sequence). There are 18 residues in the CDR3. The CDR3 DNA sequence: TGTGCCAGCAGCTCATACATCCCGGGACTAGCGGGGCTTAATGAGCAGTTCTTC. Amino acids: CASSSYIPGLAGLNEQFF.

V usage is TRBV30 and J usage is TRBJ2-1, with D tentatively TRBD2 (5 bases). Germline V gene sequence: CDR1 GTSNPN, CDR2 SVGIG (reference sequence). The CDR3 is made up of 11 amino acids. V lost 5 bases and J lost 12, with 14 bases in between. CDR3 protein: CAWSMGVGQFF. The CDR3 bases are TGTGCCTGGTCCATGGGAGTCGGGCAGTTCTTC.

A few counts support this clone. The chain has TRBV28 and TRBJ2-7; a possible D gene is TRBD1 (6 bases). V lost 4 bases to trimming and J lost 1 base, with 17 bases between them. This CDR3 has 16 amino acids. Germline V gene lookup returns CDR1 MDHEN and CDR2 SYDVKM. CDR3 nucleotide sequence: TGTGCCAGCAGTTATGTTAGGGACACCTTTTCCTACGAGCAGTACTTC. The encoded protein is CASSYVRDTFSYEQYF.

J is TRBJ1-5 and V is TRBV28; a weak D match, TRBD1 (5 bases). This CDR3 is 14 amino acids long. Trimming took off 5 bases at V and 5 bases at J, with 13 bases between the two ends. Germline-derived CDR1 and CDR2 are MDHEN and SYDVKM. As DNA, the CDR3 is TGTGCCAGCAGTCTCTCAGGGATCCATCAGCCCCAGCATTTT. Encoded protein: CASSLSGIHQPQHF.

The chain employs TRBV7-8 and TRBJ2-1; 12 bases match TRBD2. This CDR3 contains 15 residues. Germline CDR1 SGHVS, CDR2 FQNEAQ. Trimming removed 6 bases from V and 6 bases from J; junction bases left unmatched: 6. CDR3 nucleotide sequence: TGTGCCAGCAGTTGGACTAGCGGGATTTTCAATGAGCAGTTCTTC. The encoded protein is CASSWTSGIFNEQFF.

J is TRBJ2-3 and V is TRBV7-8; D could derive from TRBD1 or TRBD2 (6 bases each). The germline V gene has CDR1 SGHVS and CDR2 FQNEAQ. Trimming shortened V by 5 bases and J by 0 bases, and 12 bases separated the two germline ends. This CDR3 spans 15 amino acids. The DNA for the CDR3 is TGTGCCAGCAGCGATGGGGGGCGGAGCACAGATACGCAGTATTTT. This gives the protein CASSDGGRSTDTQYF. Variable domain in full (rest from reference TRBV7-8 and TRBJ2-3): GAGVSQSPRYKVAKRGQDVALRCDPISGHVSLFWYQQALGQGPEFLTYFQNEAQLDKSGLPSDRFFAERPEGSVSTLKIQRTQQEDSAVYLCASSDGGRSTDTQYFGPGTRLTVL.

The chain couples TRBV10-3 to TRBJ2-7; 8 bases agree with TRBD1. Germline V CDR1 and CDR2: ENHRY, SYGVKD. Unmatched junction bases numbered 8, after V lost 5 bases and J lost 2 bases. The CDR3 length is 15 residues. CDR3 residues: CAISKTGVLTYEQYF. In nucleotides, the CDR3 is TGTGCCATCAGTAAGACAGGGGTTCTCACCTACGAGCAGTACTTC.

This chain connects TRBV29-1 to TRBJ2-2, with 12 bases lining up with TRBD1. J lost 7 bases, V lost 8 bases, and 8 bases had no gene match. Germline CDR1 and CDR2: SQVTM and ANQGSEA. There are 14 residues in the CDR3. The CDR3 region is CSIPGQGASGELFF. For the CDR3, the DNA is TGCAGCATCCCGGGACAGGGGGCTAGCGGGGAGCTGTTTTTT.

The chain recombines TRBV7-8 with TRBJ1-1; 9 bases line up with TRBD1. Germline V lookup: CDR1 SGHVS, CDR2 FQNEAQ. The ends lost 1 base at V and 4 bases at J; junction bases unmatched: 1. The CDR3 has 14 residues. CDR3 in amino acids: CASSLDRGPTEAFF. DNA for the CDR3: TGTGCCAGCAGCTTAGACAGGGGGCCCACTGAAGCTTTCTTT.

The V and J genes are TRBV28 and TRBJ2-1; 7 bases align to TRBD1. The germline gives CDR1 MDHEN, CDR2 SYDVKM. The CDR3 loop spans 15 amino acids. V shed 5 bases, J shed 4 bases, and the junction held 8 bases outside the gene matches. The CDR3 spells CASSLPETGYNEQFF. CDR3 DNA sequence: TGTGCCAGCAGTCTTCCCGAGACAGGGTACAATGAGCAGTTCTTC.

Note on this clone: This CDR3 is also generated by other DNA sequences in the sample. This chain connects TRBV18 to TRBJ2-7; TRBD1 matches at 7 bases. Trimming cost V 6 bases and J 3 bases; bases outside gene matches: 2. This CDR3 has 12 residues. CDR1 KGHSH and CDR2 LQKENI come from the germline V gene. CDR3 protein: CASSGDSYEQYF. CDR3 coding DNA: TGTGCCAGCTCCGGGGACAGCTACGAGCAGTACTTC.

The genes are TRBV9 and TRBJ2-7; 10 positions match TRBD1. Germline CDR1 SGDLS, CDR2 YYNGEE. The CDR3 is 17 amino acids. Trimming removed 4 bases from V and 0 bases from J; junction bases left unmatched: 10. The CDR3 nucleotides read TGTGCCAGCAGCTCCGGGACAGGGGAACTTTCCTCCTACGAGCAGTACTTC. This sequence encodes CASSSGTGELSSYEQYF.

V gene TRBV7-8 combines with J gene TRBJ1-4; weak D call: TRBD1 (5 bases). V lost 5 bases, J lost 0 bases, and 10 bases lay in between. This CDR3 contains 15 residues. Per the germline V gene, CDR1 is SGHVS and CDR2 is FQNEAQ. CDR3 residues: CASSQGRSTNEKLFF. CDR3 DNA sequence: TGTGCCAGCAGCCAGGGACGGTCAACTAATGAAAAACTGTTTTTT.

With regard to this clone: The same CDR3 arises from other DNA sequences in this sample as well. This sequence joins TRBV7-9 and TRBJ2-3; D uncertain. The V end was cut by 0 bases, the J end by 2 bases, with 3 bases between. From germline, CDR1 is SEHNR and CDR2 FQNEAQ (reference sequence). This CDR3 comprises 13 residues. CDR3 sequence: CASSLANTDTQYF. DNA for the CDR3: TGTGCCAGCAGCTTAGCAAACACAGATACGCAGTATTTT.

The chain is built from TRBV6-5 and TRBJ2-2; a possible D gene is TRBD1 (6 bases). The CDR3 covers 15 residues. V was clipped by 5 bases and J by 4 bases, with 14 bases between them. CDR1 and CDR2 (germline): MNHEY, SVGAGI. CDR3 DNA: TGTGCCAGCAGTCGACAGGTCTTTAGCACCGGGGAGCTGTTTTTT. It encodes CASSRQVFSTGELFF.

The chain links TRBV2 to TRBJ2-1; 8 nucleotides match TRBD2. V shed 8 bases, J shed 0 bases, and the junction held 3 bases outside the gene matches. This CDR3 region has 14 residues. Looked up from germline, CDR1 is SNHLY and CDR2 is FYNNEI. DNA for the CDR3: TGTGCCAGCCGCAGCGGGAGCTCCTACAATGAGCAGTTCTTC. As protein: CASRSGSSYNEQFF.

Here the CDR3 DNA reads TGTGCCAGCAGTTTGGGCGGACCCTACGAGCAGTACTTC. This translates into CASSLGGPYEQYF. The rearrangement joins TRBV6-5 to TRBJ2-7; D is uncertain. The CDR3 has 13 residues. Germline V gene lookup returns CDR1 MNHEY and CDR2 SVGAGI. Trimming shortened V by 4 bases and J by 2 bases, and 9 bases separated the two germline ends.

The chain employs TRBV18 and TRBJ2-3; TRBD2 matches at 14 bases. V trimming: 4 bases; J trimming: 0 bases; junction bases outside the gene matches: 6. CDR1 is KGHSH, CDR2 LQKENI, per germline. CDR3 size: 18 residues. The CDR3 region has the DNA TGTGCCAGCTCACGACTAGCGGGAGGGGTCTTGAGCACAGATACGCAGTATTTT. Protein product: CASSRLAGGVLSTDTQYF.

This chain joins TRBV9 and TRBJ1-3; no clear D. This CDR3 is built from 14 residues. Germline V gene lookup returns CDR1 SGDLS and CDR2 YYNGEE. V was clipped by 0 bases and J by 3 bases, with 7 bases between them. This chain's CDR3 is CASSVEMYGNTIYF. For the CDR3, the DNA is TGTGCCAGCAGCGTAGAGATGTATGGAAACACCATATATTTT.

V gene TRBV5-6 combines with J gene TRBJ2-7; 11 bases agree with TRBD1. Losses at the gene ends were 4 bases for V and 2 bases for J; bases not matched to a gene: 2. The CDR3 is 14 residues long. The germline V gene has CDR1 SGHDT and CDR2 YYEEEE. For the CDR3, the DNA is TGTGCCAGCAGCCCGGACAGGGGGCCCTACGAGCAGTACTTC. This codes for CASSPDRGPYEQYF. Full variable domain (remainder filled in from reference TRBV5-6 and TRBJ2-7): DAGVTQSPTHLIKTRGQQVTLRCSPKSGHDTVSWYQQALGQGPQFIFQYYEEEERQRGNFPDRFSGHQFPNYSSELNVNALLLGDSALYLCASSPDRGPYEQYFGPGTRLTVT.

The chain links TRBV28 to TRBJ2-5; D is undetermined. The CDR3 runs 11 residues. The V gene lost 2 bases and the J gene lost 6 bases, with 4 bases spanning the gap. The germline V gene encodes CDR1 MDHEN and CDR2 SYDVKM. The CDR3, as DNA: TGTGCCAGCAGTTTACAGAAGACCCAGTACTTC. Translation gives CASSLQKTQYF.

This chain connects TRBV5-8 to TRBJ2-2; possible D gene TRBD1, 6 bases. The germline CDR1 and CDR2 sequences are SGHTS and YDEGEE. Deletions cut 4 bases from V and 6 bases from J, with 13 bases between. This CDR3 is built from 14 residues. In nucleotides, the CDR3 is TGTGCCAGCAGCCCCGGGACAATCGCCGGGGAGCTGTTTTTT. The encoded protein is CASSPGTIAGELFF.

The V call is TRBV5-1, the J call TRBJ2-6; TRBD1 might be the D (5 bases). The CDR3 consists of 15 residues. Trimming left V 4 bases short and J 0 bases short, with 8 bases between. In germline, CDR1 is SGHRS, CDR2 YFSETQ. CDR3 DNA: TGCGCCAGCAGCCTCGACAGCTCTGGGGCCAACGTCCTGACTTTC. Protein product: CASSLDSSGANVLTF.

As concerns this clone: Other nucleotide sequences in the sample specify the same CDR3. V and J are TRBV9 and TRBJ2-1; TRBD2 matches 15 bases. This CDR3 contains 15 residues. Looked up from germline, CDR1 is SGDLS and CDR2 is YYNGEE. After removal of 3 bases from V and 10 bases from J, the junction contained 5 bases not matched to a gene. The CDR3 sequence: CASSATGTSGREQFF. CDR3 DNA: TGTGCCAGCAGCGCTACCGGGACTAGCGGGAGGGAGCAGTTCTTC.